This note documents a single TCR beta chain sequence. One end of the junction is discordant with germline, which a read error may explain. The data were taken from a study of blood T cell repertoires in COVID-19. Across the whole study: PBMCs, B-cell-depleted T cells, or T cells provided the cDNA or gDNA that made up the material.

The protocol was immunoSEQ multiplex PCR, while the TCRdb copy is restricted to in-frame clones and leaves out a portion. The sample gives some 260,000 clones, around 84% of which show up once; 4.1% is in the top ten. This CDR3 comprises 12 residues. CDR1 is SGHRS, CDR2 YFSETQ, per germline. V gene TRBV5-1 combines with J gene TRBJ2-1; TRBD2 matches 8 bases. Sequencing used PBMCs or T cells enriched from blood (not recorded which). This receptor was taken from a man aged 25 to 40 with acute COVID-19. As DNA, the CDR3 is TGTGCCAGCAGCCGTAGCGGGGAGGCATCATTCTTC. Its translation: CASSRSGEASFF.